One and the same sample provided the 23 T cell receptor beta chains below, sequenced in a study of blood T cell repertoires in COVID-19 (dated by TCRdb to 2018 to 2021). The library was produced with the immunoSEQ multiplex PCR assay. The source is immuneACCESS, and TCRdb retained only in-frame sequences with V and J called. Part of the clones is not carried over; for the studies checked, unresolved V genes explain less than half of this, and the remainder is unexplained. The sample table holds roughly 280,000 clones, of which roughly 86% were seen once. The top ten clonotypes cover approximately 10% of the sample. Material for sequencing was peripheral blood. The origin of the receptors is a man between 35 and 55 years old with active or convalescent COVID-19.

The rearrangement uses TRBV7-9 and TRBJ1-2; TRBD1 aligns across 10 bases. The CDR3 length is 15 residues. The trim removed 3 bases at V and 8 bases at J, leaving 9 bases unmatched. Germline CDR1 and CDR2: SEHNR and FQNEAQ (reference sequence). For the CDR3, the DNA is TGTGCCAGCAGCTTGCTTAACGACAGGGGGCACGGCTACACCTTC. This sequence encodes CASSLLNDRGHGYTF.

This clone was recorded a few times. This sequence joins TRBV2 and TRBJ1-1; D gene ambiguous. Trimming took 4 bases from V and 4 from J, leaving 7 bases between them. Germline CDR1 SNHLY, CDR2 FYNNEI. This CDR3 comprises 12 residues. The chain's CDR3 is CASSGTGTEAFF. The CDR3 DNA reads TGTGCCAGCAGTGGTACGGGCACTGAAGCTTTCTTT. Supplemented by reference TRBV2 and TRBJ1-1, the full variable domain reads EPEVTQTPSHQVTQMGQEVILRCVPISNHLYFYWYRQILGQKVEFLVSFYNNEISEKSEIFDDQFSVERPDGSNFTLKIRSTKLEDSAMYFCASSGTGTEAFFGQGTRLTVV.

A word on this clone: The identical CDR3 is also encoded by other nucleotide sequences in the sample. V gene TRBV9 combines with J gene TRBJ1-5; a weak D match, TRBD1 (5 bases). Trimming removed 0 bases at V and 4 bases at J, with 11 bases between. The germline V gene encodes CDR1 SGDLS and CDR2 YYNGEE. The CDR3 consists of 15 residues. The CDR3 sequence is CASSVEAGRNQPQHF. In DNA form, the CDR3 reads TGTGCCAGCAGCGTAGAGGCAGGGAGGAATCAGCCCCAGCATTTT.

This chain links TRBV3-1 (or the pseudogene TRBV3-2) with TRBJ1-4; 8 bases agree with TRBD1. Trimming took 4 bases from V and 7 from J; bases not matched to a gene: 8. In germline, CDR1 is LGHDT, CDR2 YNNKEL (reference sequence). The CDR3 extends over 15 amino acids. CDR3 sequence: CASSRFQGAREKLFF. In DNA, the CDR3 is TGTGCCAGCAGCCGCTTTCAGGGGGCGCGTGAAAAACTGTTTTTT.

The rearrangement links TRBV9 to TRBJ2-7, with TRBD1 identical over 9 bases. The length of the CDR3 is 14 residues. The J segment lost 2 bases and the V segment lost 4 bases, leaving 4 bases of the junction unmatched. Germline V gives CDR1 SGDLS, CDR2 YYNGEE. The CDR3 DNA sequence: TGTGCCAGCAGCCTAGGGACAGGGACCTACGAGCAGTACTTC. Protein: CASSLGTGTYEQYF.

The rearrangement uses TRBV9 and TRBJ2-6; D possibly corresponds to TRBD2 (6 bases). CDR1 is SGDLS and CDR2 is YYNGEE in the germline V gene. CDR3 length: 15 residues. V was trimmed by 4 bases and J by 10 bases, leaving 18 bases between them. The CDR3 coding sequence is TGTGCCAGCAGCCCCGGACTAACGAGAGGTAACGTCCTGACTTTC. Protein sequence: CASSPGLTRGNVLTF.

The chain links TRBV6-5 to TRBJ2-1; maybe TRBD1 (6 bases). The CDR3 totals 14 residues. Germline CDR1 MNHEY, CDR2 SVGAGI. The germline V and J ends were trimmed by 6 bases and 8 bases, with 17 bases remaining between them. This CDR3 reads CASSRNQGNDEQFF. The CDR3 DNA follows: TGTGCCAGCAGCAGGAATCAGGGGAATGATGAGCAGTTCTTC.

This sequence joins TRBV7-9 and TRBJ2-2; D is perhaps TRBD2 (6 bases). Germline assignment: CDR1 SEHNR and CDR2 FQNEAQ (reference sequence). The CDR3 loop spans 16 amino acids. Trimming pared 6 bases from V and 4 bases from J, leaving 18 bases between. This CDR3 reads CASRVGMEGRTGELFF. CDR3 nucleotide sequence: TGTGCCAGCAGGGTGGGTATGGAGGGCCGCACCGGGGAGCTGTTTTTT.

This chain uses TRBV11-2 with TRBJ2-2; 8 nucleotides align to TRBD2. In germline, CDR1 is SGHAT, CDR2 FQNNGV. The trim removed 2 bases at V and 6 bases at J, leaving 8 bases unmatched. This CDR3 contains 16 residues. The CDR3 DNA sequence: TGTGCCAGCAGCTTAACTCCGGCGGGGGGACCCGGGGAGCTGTTTTTT. Its translation is CASSLTPAGGPGELFF.

Ten or more counts support this clone. The chain carries TRBV10-1 and TRBJ2-3; possible D gene TRBD1, 6 bases. CDR3 size: 15 residues. The V end lost 0 bases, the J end lost 3 bases, and 10 bases lay between the germline ends. Germline V gives CDR1 WNHNN, CDR2 SYGVQD (reference sequence). As DNA, the CDR3 is TGCGCCAGCAGTGAGTCTCAGGGGATGACAGATACGCAGTATTTT. Protein sequence: CASSESQGMTDTQYF.

This rearrangement joins TRBV7-9 to TRBJ1-1, with 8 bases lining up with TRBD1. The CDR3 contains 11 residues. Germline assignment: CDR1 SEHNR and CDR2 FQNEAQ (reference sequence). V trimming: 1 base; J trimming: 11 bases; junction bases outside the gene matches: 0. CDR3 amino acids: CASSLGQGAFF. Written as DNA, the CDR3 is TGTGCCAGCAGCTTAGGACAGGGGGCTTTCTTT.

CDR3 DNA sequence: TGCGCCAGCAGCCAGGGTCTCCCAGGGGCCTACAATGAGCAGTTCTTC. Its translation is CASSQGLPGAYNEQFF. The chain uses TRBV4-1 and TRBJ2-1; maybe TRBD1 (6 bases). The CDR3 has 16 residues. Trimming pared 3 bases from V and 2 bases from J, leaving 14 bases between. The germline CDR1 and CDR2 sequences are MGHRA and YSYEKL.

The rearrangement links TRBV27 to TRBJ2-1, with TRBD2 identical over 9 bases. V was pared by 5 bases and J by 3 bases, with 5 bases of the junction left unmatched. Germline lookup yields CDR1 MNHEY and CDR2 SMNVEV (reference sequence). The CDR3 covers 15 residues. The CDR3 coding sequence is TGTGCCAGCAGTACAGCGGGGGGTGGCTACAATGAGCAGTTCTTC. It yields the protein CASSTAGGGYNEQFF.

This clone was seen once. The V and J genes are TRBV11-1 and TRBJ2-2; the match to TRBD2 covers 8 bases. Trimming at V came to 0 bases and at J to 4 bases, leaving 1 base not matched to a gene. The germline V gene encodes CDR1 SGHAT and CDR2 FQDESV (reference sequence). The CDR3 spans 15 residues. This CDR3 is CASSLASGATGELFF. The CDR3 DNA sequence: TGTGCCAGCAGCTTAGCTAGCGGGGCCACCGGGGAGCTGTTTTTT.

J is TRBJ2-7 and V is TRBV5-1, with TRBD1 matching 7 bases. Germline loops: CDR1 SGHRS, CDR2 YFSETQ. The CDR3 has 12 residues. The J segment lost 9 bases and the V segment lost 3 bases, leaving 6 bases of the junction unmatched. The CDR3 spells CASSSDRARQYF. Here the CDR3 DNA reads TGCGCCAGCAGCTCCGACAGGGCGCGGCAGTACTTC.

This rearrangement joins TRBV20-1 to TRBJ2-7, with D unclear. Trimming took 5 bases from V and 0 from J, leaving 5 bases between them. CDR3 length equals 11 residues. Germline-derived CDR1 and CDR2 are DFQATT and SNEGSKA (reference sequence). The CDR3 region has the DNA TGCAGTGCTCAGAACTCCTACGAGCAGTACTTC. Amino acid sequence: CSAQNSYEQYF.

This chain joins TRBV9 and TRBJ2-1; D remains ambiguous. The CDR3 covers 16 residues. Trimming took off 0 bases at V and 0 bases at J, with 10 bases between the two ends. Germline CDR1 and CDR2: SGDLS and YYNGEE. CDR3 in amino acids: CASSVALESSYNEQFF. The CDR3 region has the DNA TGTGCCAGCAGCGTAGCTCTAGAGAGCTCCTACAATGAGCAGTTCTTC.

V gene TRBV3-1 (or the pseudogene TRBV3-2) combines with J gene TRBJ2-7; D unclear. CDR1 is LGHDT and CDR2 is YNNKEL in the germline V gene (reference sequence). The V gene lost 6 bases and the J gene lost 1 base, with 10 bases spanning the gap. CDR3 length: 13 amino acids. Here the CDR3 reads CASRLRPSYEQYF. The DNA for the CDR3 is TGTGCCAGCAGACTACGACCGTCCTACGAGCAGTACTTC.

V and J are TRBV7-9 and TRBJ2-7; possibly TRBD2 for D (6 bases). This CDR3 comprises 17 residues. V was trimmed by 2 bases and J by 6 bases, leaving 23 bases between them. Germline CDR1 reads SEHNR; CDR2 reads FQNEAQ (reference sequence). CDR3 in DNA: TGTGCCAGCAGCTTAACTCCCAGGATGCGGGATGGAGGCGAGCAGTACTTC. This encodes CASSLTPRMRDGGEQYF. Full variable domain (rest looked up from reference TRBV7-9 and TRBJ2-7): DTGVSQNPRHKITKRGQNVTFRCDPISEHNRLYWYRQTLGQGPEFLTYFQNEAQLEKSRLLSDRFSAERPKGSFSTLEIQRTEQGDSAMYLCASSLTPRMRDGGEQYFGPGTRLTVT.

The chain employs TRBV5-4 and TRBJ2-5; perhaps TRBD1 as D (7 bases). Germline loops: CDR1 SGHNT, CDR2 YYREEE (reference sequence). The CDR3 sequence is 14 residues long. The V end was cut by 4 bases, the J end by 12 bases, with 22 bases between. This chain's CDR3 is CASSPPGVGGSEYF. The CDR3 DNA follows: TGTGCCAGCAGCCCCCCGGGGGTAGGGGGCAGTGAGTACTTC.

V and J are TRBV5-1 and TRBJ1-2; no firm D call. Per the germline V gene, CDR1 is SGHRS and CDR2 is YFSETQ. Trimming stripped 3 bases from V and 8 bases from J, with 17 bases between. The CDR3 has 14 residues. The CDR3 DNA reads TGCGCCAGCAGCTCCTTAAACTTTACTCAAGGCTACACCTTC. It yields the protein CASSSLNFTQGYTF.

This chain links TRBV20-1 with TRBJ2-7; no clear D. The CDR3 is made up of 11 amino acids. V was shortened by 2 bases and J by 3 bases, with 5 bases between the two germline ends. Looked up from germline, CDR1 is DFQATT and CDR2 is SNEGSKA (reference sequence). The DNA of the CDR3 is TGCAGTGCTAGAATAAACTACGAGCAGTACTTC. It specifies CSARINYEQYF.

This CDR3 reads CASSIILAGGDEQFF. The CDR3 region has the DNA TGTGCCAGTAGTATTATCCTAGCGGGAGGTGATGAGCAGTTCTTC. This sequence joins TRBV19 and TRBJ2-1, with 11 bases fitting TRBD2. This CDR3 has 15 amino acids. Germline CDR1 and CDR2: LNHDA and SQIVND (reference sequence). With 3 bases clipped from V and 8 bases from J, the junction kept 6 bases outside the gene matches.